This T cell receptor beta chain was profiled in a study of CXCR3-negative and CXCR3-positive naive CD8 T cells (dated by TCRdb to the late 2010s). The study in broad terms: In total, about 140 million TRB reads were obtained, or roughly 1.5 +/- 0.3 million reads per library. Naive subsets from 5 or 6 donors and memory cells from 3 donors were included in the TRBV-TRBJ cluster analysis. Diversity and physicochemical repertoire analyses covered around 10 donors pooled from two independent experiments.

In regard to this clonotype: Its recognized antigen is unknown.

From its cysteine to its phenylalanine, the CDR3 spans 12 amino acids. The protein alone is recorded here. Instrument on record: NextSeq 550. The Human TCR Profiling Kit (MiLaboratory) was used to prepare UMI-labeled 5' RACE TRB cDNA libraries. The full amount of extracted RNA was used for cDNA synthesis, and the full amount of resulting cDNA was used for PCR amplification. Libraries were prepared in parallel with an identical number of PCR cycles. The authors' analysis ran thus. With a requirement of at least two reads per UMI, MIGEC and MiXCR extracted about 50,000 +/- 10,000 unique UMI-labeled TRB cDNA molecules per library. On average, each library contained approximately 40,000 +/- 10,000 functional in-frame TRB CDR3 nucleotide clonotypes without stop codons. After each sample was downsampled to 5000 UMI-labeled TRB molecules, VDJtools was used to calculate diversity metrics such as normalized Shannon-Wiener and Chao1. Clonotype-size-weighted physicochemical properties of the central five CDR3 residues (interaction energy, strength, volume and Kidera factor 4) were computed in VDJtools. After reprocessing by TCRdb, each CDR3 protein sequence is one entry, and no DNA is given. The V and J calls and clone size come from TCRdb's table, not from the authors' own analysis. This sample's table has entries for some 150,000 distinct CDR3 sequences. Approximately 0.28% of the sample is taken by the ten largest.

For each CD8+ T cell subset, flow sorting was done in triplicate, and 250,000 to 300,000 cells per subset went directly into RLT lysis buffer. Naive CD8+ T cells were defined stringently as CD45RO-CCR7+CD27+CD95- to exclude memory contaminants. Standard density gradient centrifugation was used to isolate peripheral blood mononuclear cells from buffy coats. A FACSAria III was used to flow-sort naive CXCR3-negative and CXCR3-positive CD8+ T cells. Total RNA was extracted from sorted cells using an RNeasy Mini Kit. On the study overall, not on this receptor specifically: Naive CXCR3-negative and CXCR3-positive cells from the same donor showed similar TRBV-TRBJ usage, whereas memory cells showed distinct patterns. Because surface CD5, which has been linked to self-reactivity in mice, was comparable between naive subsets, TCR interaction strength was also inferred from TRB CDR3 physicochemical properties. TRB CDR3s from CXCR3-positive naive cells showed higher hydrophobicity (lower Kidera factor 4), lower energy, and higher strength and volume indices than CXCR3-negative naive cells. Repertoire diversity was comparably high in both naive subsets but much lower in memory CD8+ T cells. Freshly isolated PBMCs were used for most assays because CXCR3 expression went down partially after cryopreservation.

Sequencing was performed on naive CXCR3+ CD8+ T cells from blood. The cell subset or site label, read with the paper, signifies: CD45RO-CCR7+CD27+CD95- naive CD8+ T cells expressing CXCR3 (TNR3+). The V and J segments used are TRBV12-3 or TRBV12-4 and TRBJ2-7; TCRdb selects TRBD1, and the lack of DNA leaves this call unchecked. The receptor was isolated from a human donor in good health. Some clones in this sample may be carry-over from other donors' samples. The CDR3 in this case is CASSFSRGEQYF.